This T cell receptor (beta chain) is drawn from a study of T cells after yellow fever vaccination. CDR3 length: 17 amino acids. V lost 4 bases, J lost 4 bases, and 12 bases stayed unmatched. The V gene's germline CDR1 is SGHNT and CDR2 YYREEE (reference sequence). TCRdb reprocessed the 5' RACE reads with MiXCR, giving one entry per CDR3 protein. Here the sample spans around 350,000 distinct CDR3 sequences, under 7.5% being singletons. The chain combines TRBV5-4 with TRBJ2-1; 9 bases are shared with TRBD2. The source material was PBMCs, sampled 5 days after the yellow fever booster vaccination. This TCR was recovered from a man aged 25 to 45 who received the YFV17D yellow fever vaccine. The DNA for the CDR3 is TGTGCCAGCAGCGGTCGCGGGGGAGCGGGAGGTTACAATGAGCAGTTCTTC. It encodes CASSGRGGAGGYNEQFF.